This T cell receptor (beta chain) was observed in a study of OX40 agonist ivuxolimab in advanced cancers. Clones were sequenced by immunoSEQ multiplex PCR, and TCRdb holds only the in-frame ones, with some missing. The table lists about 54,000 clones, around 88% of them singletons. This clonotype was obtained from an adult with an advanced solid tumor such as melanoma, head and neck, liver or kidney cancer. This material consisted of CD4+ or CD8+ T cells sorted from blood, taken in a trial of the OX40 agonist ivuxolimab.

CDR3 residues: CASSRRTSGETDTQYF. CDR3 sequence (DNA): TGCGCCAGCAGCCGCCGGACTAGCGGGGAGACAGATACGCAGTATTTT. This sequence joins TRBV4-1 and TRBJ2-3; TRBD2 agrees at 12 bases. V was pared by 4 bases and J by 3 bases, with 5 bases of the junction left unmatched. The germline CDR1 and CDR2 sequences are MGHRA and YSYEKL. The CDR3 is 16 amino acids.